This TCR beta chain is from a study of blood T cells in healthy people across ages. Study details: Template switching retrieved approximately one barcoded beta molecule for each two T cells. Broader study findings: Whereas aged donors had fewer naive CD4+ cells, long-lived donors had more of them and higher diversity.

Points on this clonotype: Antigen unknown.

Next came a second PCR, run for roughly 6 to 11 cycles, which used a sample-barcoded 5' primer along with a J-beta primer mix. TCRdb used MiXCR to reprocess the 5' RACE reads, holding one entry per CDR3 protein. In the table there are about 1.4 million distinct CDR3 sequences, approximately 59% of which are singletons. This clonotype was sampled from a man aged 18-30 years in good health. Source material: blood.

CDR3 amino acids: CASSAGLAYTYEQYF. The CDR3 DNA sequence: TGTGCCAGCAGCGCGGGACTAGCGTACACCTACGAGCAGTACTTC. This sequence joins TRBV9 and TRBJ2-4; 10 nucleotides line up with TRBD2. The J call may be wrong; the DNA end is better matched by TRBJ2-7. In germline, CDR1 is SGDLS, CDR2 YYNGEE. CDR3 length equals 15 residues.